One and the same sample provided the 5 T cell receptor beta chains below, sequenced in a study of blood T cell repertoires in COVID-19. Method: immunoSEQ multiplex PCR; TCRdb's copy keeps in-frame clones and lacks some. The sample includes over 250,000 clones, roughly 91% of them seen just once. Sequencing input: PBMCs or T cells enriched from blood (not recorded which). These receptors were taken from a man between 40 and 49 years old who had recovered from COVID-19.

This chain links TRBV9 with TRBJ1-2; 9 bases are shared with TRBD1. Unmatched junction bases numbered 18, after V lost 4 bases and J lost 8 bases. Germline assignment: CDR1 SGDLS and CDR2 YYNGEE. This CDR3 has 17 residues. The CDR3 DNA reads as TGTGCCAGCAGCCTTCCGGGACAGGGTGGCCCACTATTGGGCTACACCTTC. Amino acid sequence: CASSLPGQGGPLLGYTF.

The gene calls are TRBV27 and TRBJ2-7; 7 nucleotides line up with TRBD2. Germline V gene data show CDR1 as MNHEY and CDR2 as SMNVEV (reference sequence). The V and J ends lost 5 bases and 4 bases, in that order; junction bases with no gene match: 2. There are 12 residues in the CDR3. The CDR3 sequence: CASSPAGYEQYF. DNA for the CDR3: TGTGCCAGCAGTCCAGCGGGATACGAGCAGTACTTC.

The chain is built from TRBV25-1 and TRBJ1-1; possible D gene TRBD1, 6 bases. The CDR3 totals 15 residues. The V end lost 4 bases, the J end lost 0 bases, and 12 bases lay between the germline ends. Germline CDR1 MGHDK, CDR2 SYGVNS. The CDR3 bases are TGTGCCAGCAGTGTTCGGACAGCAATGAACACTGAAGCTTTCTTT. Protein: CASSVRTAMNTEAFF.

This clone was counted a few times. This chain uses TRBV11-2 with TRBJ2-7, with D perhaps TRBD1 (6 bases). Germline CDR1 reads SGHAT; CDR2 reads FQNNGV. The CDR3 spans 14 residues. V lost 3 bases, J lost 3 bases, and 12 bases lay in between. CDR3 sequence (DNA): TGTGCCAGCAGCTTTGGGGGCGCGGTCTACGAGCAGTACTTC. The encoded protein is CASSFGGAVYEQYF.

The rearrangement links TRBV7-3 to TRBJ1-5; 9 bases are shared with TRBD1. J lost 6 bases, V lost 4 bases, and 7 bases had no gene match. The CDR3 has 15 amino acids. Germline V gives CDR1 SGHTA, CDR2 FQGTGA. The CDR3 DNA reads TGTGCCAGCAGCTCCACAGGGGGCGTCGGTCAGCCCCAGCATTTT. It is translated as CASSSTGGVGQPQHF.